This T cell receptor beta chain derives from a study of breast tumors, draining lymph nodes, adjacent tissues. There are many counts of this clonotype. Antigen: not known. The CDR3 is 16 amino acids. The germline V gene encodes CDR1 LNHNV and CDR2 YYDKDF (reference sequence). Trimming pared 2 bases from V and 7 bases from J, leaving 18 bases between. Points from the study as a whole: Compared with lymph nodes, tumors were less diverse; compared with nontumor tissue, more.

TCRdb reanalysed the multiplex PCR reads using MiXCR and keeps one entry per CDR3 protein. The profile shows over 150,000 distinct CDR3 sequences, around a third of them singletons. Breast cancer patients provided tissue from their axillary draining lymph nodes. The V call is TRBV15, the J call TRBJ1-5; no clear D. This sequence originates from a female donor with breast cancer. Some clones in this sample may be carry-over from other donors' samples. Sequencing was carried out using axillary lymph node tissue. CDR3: CATSRIKKSPKQPQHF. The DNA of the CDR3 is TGTGCCACCAGCAGAATCAAAAAGTCACCGAAGCAGCCCCAGCATTTT.